The entry that follows covers one T cell receptor (beta chain) sequence. Its antigen is undetermined. This sample is part of a study of shared clonotypes between healthy human individuals. Study results and caveats: With several donors compared, around 5.4% of naive CD4 clonotypes were shared. The represented genetic and exposure-history diversity was limited by the small number of donors.

Trimming shortened V by 1 base and J by 6 bases, and 14 bases separated the two germline ends. Per the germline V gene, CDR1 is KGHSH and CDR2 is LQKENI. This CDR3 is 15 amino acids long. Each sorted subset replicate got 200 ng genomic DNA, tens of thousands of genomes. Profiling relied on immunoSEQ multiplex PCR, and the TCRdb table lists in-frame clones only, not all of them. The data contain some 500,000 clones, 95% to 96% of them seen just once; the ten biggest clones take up approximately 0.067%. CD4+ cells yielded CD45RA+ naive and CD45RA-negative memory subsets. Sequencing used naive CD4+ T cells sorted from blood. Described subset: CD45RA+ positively selected. The TCR was taken from a woman between 25 and 40 years old in good health. The gene calls are TRBV18 and TRBJ2-3; D gene ambiguous. The CDR3 nucleotides read TGTGCCAGCTCACCACGACCGGTCGCGGCGGATACGCAGTATTTT. Its protein is CASSPRPVAADTQYF.